A single sample is the source of the 11 T cell receptor beta chains below, sequenced in a study of OX40 agonist ivuxolimab in advanced cancers. Produced via immunoSEQ multiplex PCR; TCRdb's table is partial and in-frame only. The table has under 15,000 clones, approximately 77% seen once. This specimen consisted of CD4+ or CD8+ T cells sorted from blood, obtained in a trial of the OX40 agonist ivuxolimab. The receptors shown here come from an adult with an advanced solid tumor such as melanoma, head and neck, liver or kidney cancer.

This clone was observed a few times. The V call is TRBV6-5, the J call TRBJ1-2; perhaps TRBD1 as D (5 bases). The CDR3 consists of 11 residues. Germline V gene lookup returns CDR1 MNHEY and CDR2 SVGAGI. Trimming shortened V by 5 bases and J by 8 bases, and 9 bases separated the two germline ends. In DNA form, the CDR3 reads TGTGCCAGCAGTGAAGGGGCCGGCTACACCTTC. It encodes CASSEGAGYTF.

In its sample, this clone is large (0.1 to 1%). V usage is TRBV11-2 and J usage is TRBJ2-1, with 11 nucleotides matching TRBD1. Trimming removed 2 bases from V and 0 bases from J; junction bases left unmatched: 6. CDR1 SGHAT and CDR2 FQNNGV come from the germline V gene. This CDR3 is 18 amino acids long. The DNA for the CDR3 is TGTGCCAGCAGCTTAATCTTCGGGACAGGGGGCTCCTACAATGAGCAGTTCTTC. Protein sequence: CASSLIFGTGGSYNEQFF.

This chain joins TRBV4-3 and TRBJ1-3, with 9 bases identical to TRBD1. The CDR3 covers 16 residues. Germline loops: CDR1 LGHNA, CDR2 YSLEER. Trimming cost V 3 bases and J 5 bases; bases outside gene matches: 8. CDR3 in amino acids: CASSQLYRGPRNTIYF. Written as DNA, the CDR3 is TGCGCCAGCAGCCAGCTATACAGGGGGCCTAGAAACACCATATATTTT.

With respect to this clone: An end of the junction does not agree with germline; a read error may underlie this. The gene calls are TRBV5-6 and TRBJ1-2; 8 nucleotides line up with TRBD1. Germline lookup yields CDR1 SGHDT and CDR2 YYEEEE. This CDR3 is built from 14 residues. The CDR3 sequence: CAGSLGQDNYGYTF. The CDR3 DNA is TGTGCCGGCAGCTTGGGACAGGATAACTATGGCTACACCTTC.

The rearrangement uses TRBV4-3 and TRBJ1-1; D gene ambiguous. The germline V gene has CDR1 LGHNA and CDR2 YSLEER. The CDR3 loop spans 16 amino acids. V lost 0 bases and J 4 bases, leaving 15 bases between the germline ends. As DNA, the CDR3 is TGCGCCAGCAGCCAAGATCTCGGGTTCTGGGGCACTGAAGCTTTCTTT. This encodes CASSQDLGFWGTEAFF.

The rearrangement links TRBV5-5 to TRBJ2-4, with 10 bases lining up with TRBD1. This CDR3 is built from 15 residues. V was clipped by 6 bases and J by 7 bases; unmatched bases: 10. CDR1 is SGHKS and CDR2 is YYEKEE in the germline V gene (reference sequence). Written as DNA, the CDR3 is TGTGCCAGCACCCTGACAGGGGGCGCCGGTAACATTCAGTACTTC. Translation gives CASTLTGGAGNIQYF. Filled out from reference TRBV5-5 and TRBJ2-4, the complete variable domain reads DAGVTQSPTHLIKTRGQQVTLRCSPISGHKSVSWYQQVLGQGPQFIFQYYEKEERGRGNFPDRFSARQFPNYSSELNVNALLLGDSALYLCASTLTGGAGNIQYFGAGTRLSVL.

The CDR3 sequence is CASSLRQGPTNEKLFF. The CDR3 bases are TGTGCCAGCAGCCTCCGACAGGGGCCAACTAATGAAAAACTGTTTTTT. This rearrangement joins TRBV5-8 to TRBJ1-4; TRBD1 aligns across 8 bases. The V segment lost 4 bases and the J segment 0 bases; nucleotides outside the gene matches: 5. The CDR3 totals 16 residues. Looked up from germline, CDR1 is SGHTS and CDR2 is YDEGEE. Looking up the rest from reference TRBV5-8 and TRBJ1-4 gives the full variable domain: EAGVTQSPTHLIKTRGQQATLRCSPISGHTSVYWYQQALGLGLQFLLWYDEGEERNRGNFPPRFSGRQFPNYSSELNVNALELEDSALYLCASSLRQGPTNEKLFFGSGTQLSVL.

This rearrangement joins TRBV18 to TRBJ2-4; perhaps TRBD1 as D (6 bases). V lost 1 base and J 1 base, leaving 20 bases between the germline ends. Germline CDR1 reads KGHSH; CDR2 reads LQKENI. This CDR3 is built from 19 residues. CDR3 loop: CASSPLSGETWGAKNIQYF. In DNA, the CDR3 is TGTGCCAGCTCACCACTTTCAGGGGAGACTTGGGGGGCCAAAAACATTCAGTACTTC.

The rearrangement joins TRBV9 to TRBJ2-5, with D unresolved. Germline V gives CDR1 SGDLS, CDR2 YYNGEE. The CDR3 is 14 amino acids. V was pared by 0 bases and J by 4 bases, with 10 bases between. The CDR3 is CASSVERVPETQYF. CDR3 in DNA: TGTGCCAGCAGCGTAGAAAGGGTGCCAGAGACCCAGTACTTC.

This chain joins TRBV2 and TRBJ1-2; 7 positions match TRBD1. The CDR3 is 15 amino acids. Germline CDR1 is SNHLY and CDR2 is FYNNEI. With 9 bases clipped from V and 7 bases from J, the junction kept 17 bases outside the gene matches. The CDR3 coding sequence is TGTGCCAGTGAAGAACCGGGACAGAGCAGACTTGGCTACACCTTC. Its protein is CASEEPGQSRLGYTF.

The chain recombines TRBV6-6 with TRBJ1-1; D remains ambiguous. With 4 bases removed from V and 11 bases from J, the gap between germline ends came to 11 bases. Germline assignment: CDR1 MNHNY and CDR2 SVGAGI (reference sequence). CDR3 length: 11 residues. As DNA, the CDR3 is TGTGCCAGCAGTTCAACAGTTTTTGCTTTCTTT. Its translation is CASSSTVFAFF.